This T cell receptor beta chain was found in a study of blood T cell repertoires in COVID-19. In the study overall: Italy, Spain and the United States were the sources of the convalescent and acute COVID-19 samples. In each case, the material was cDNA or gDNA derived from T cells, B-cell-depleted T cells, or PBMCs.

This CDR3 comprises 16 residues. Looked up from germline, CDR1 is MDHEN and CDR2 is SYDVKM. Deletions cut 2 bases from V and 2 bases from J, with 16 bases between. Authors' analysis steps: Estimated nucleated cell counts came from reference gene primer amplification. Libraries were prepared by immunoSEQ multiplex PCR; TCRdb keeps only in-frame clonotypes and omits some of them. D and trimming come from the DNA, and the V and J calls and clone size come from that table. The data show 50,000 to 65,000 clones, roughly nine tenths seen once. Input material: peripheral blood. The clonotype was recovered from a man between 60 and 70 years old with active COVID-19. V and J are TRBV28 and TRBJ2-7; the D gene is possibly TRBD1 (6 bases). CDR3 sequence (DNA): TGTGCCAGCAGTTTAGGGCAGGGGCGCCCCACCTACGAGCAGTACTTC. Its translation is CASSLGQGRPTYEQYF.